Presented here are 5 T cell receptor beta chains from one specimen sequenced in a study of T cells after posttransplantation cyclophosphamide (dated by TCRdb to the mid-2010s). The library was built by means of the immunoSEQ multiplex PCR assay. TCRdb mirrors the immuneACCESS table, restricted to in-frame sequences. Some clones are absent from its copies; in checked studies, under half trace to an unresolved V gene, and the reason for the others is unknown. The sample records over 20,000 clones, none occurring a single time. The top ten clones comprise around 1.5% of the sample. Specimen: PBMCs. These receptors were collected from a man aged 50-60 years in good health, CMV-negative, and a related stem cell transplant donor.

This clone was recorded many times. The identical CDR3 is also encoded by other nucleotide sequences in the sample. This rearrangement joins TRBV10-2 to TRBJ2-1; a possible D gene is TRBD1 (6 bases). V shed 0 bases and J shed 4 bases, with 7 bases lying between them. Germline V CDR1 and CDR2: WSHSY, SAAADI. The length of the CDR3 is 14 residues. CDR3 loop: CASSESTGYNEQFF. Here the CDR3 DNA reads TGCGCCAGCAGTGAGTCTACAGGGTACAATGAGCAGTTCTTC.

This clone was detected many times. The V call is TRBV5-1, the J call TRBJ2-2; D uncertain. Germline assignment: CDR1 SGHRS and CDR2 YFSETQ. The CDR3 runs 14 residues. V was cut by 5 bases and J by 1 base, with 9 bases left in between. The CDR3 region is CASRWAMNTGELFF. CDR3 nucleotide sequence: TGCGCCAGCAGGTGGGCGATGAACACCGGGGAGCTGTTTTTT.

This clone came up many times. The V and J genes are TRBV2 and TRBJ1-2, with D possibly matching TRBD1 (5 bases). Trimming shortened V by 5 bases and J by 8 bases, and 12 bases separated the two germline ends. The CDR3 contains 12 residues. Germline CDR1 reads SNHLY; CDR2 reads FYNNEI. CDR3 sequence: CASSRGEGGYTF. Written as DNA, the CDR3 is TGTGCCAGCAGTCGAGGGGAGGGCGGCTACACCTTC.

The sample holds many counts of this clone. The J gene is TRBJ2-7, the V gene TRBV5-1, with D maybe TRBD2 (6 bases). In germline, CDR1 is SGHRS, CDR2 YFSETQ. With 1 base removed from V and 0 bases from J, the gap between germline ends came to 11 bases. The CDR3 has 15 residues. The CDR3 spells CASSLSSSASYEQYF. The CDR3 DNA reads as TGCGCCAGCAGCTTGTCTTCTAGCGCCTCCTACGAGCAGTACTTC. Combining the CDR3 with reference TRBV5-1 and TRBJ2-7 gives the whole variable domain KAGVTQTPRYLIKTRGQQVTLSCSPISGHRSVSWYQQTPGQGLQFLFEYFSETQRNKGNFPGRFSGRQFSNSRSEMNVSTLELGDSALYLCASSLSSSASYEQYFGPGTRLTVT.

This clone showed up many times. V gene TRBV21-1 combines with J gene TRBJ2-4; the D call of TRBD2 is as the table states it, not checked on the DNA. TRBV21-1 is an annotated pseudogene. The CDR3 sequence is 13 residues long. Here the CDR3 reads CASPGGGKNIQYF. DNA of the CDR3: TGTGCCAGCCCTGGAGGAGGCAAAAACATTCAGTACTTC.